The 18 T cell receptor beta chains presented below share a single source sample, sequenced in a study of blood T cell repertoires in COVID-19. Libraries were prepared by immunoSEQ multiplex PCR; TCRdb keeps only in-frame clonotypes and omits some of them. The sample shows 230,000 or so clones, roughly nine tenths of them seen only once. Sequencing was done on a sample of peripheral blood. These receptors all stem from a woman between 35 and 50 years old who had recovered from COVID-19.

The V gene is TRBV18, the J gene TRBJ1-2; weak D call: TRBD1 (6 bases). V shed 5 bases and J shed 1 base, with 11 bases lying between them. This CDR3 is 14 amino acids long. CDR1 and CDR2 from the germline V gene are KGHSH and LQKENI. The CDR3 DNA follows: TGTGCCAGCTCAGAGTACAGGGATAACTATGGCTACACCTTC. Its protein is CASSEYRDNYGYTF.

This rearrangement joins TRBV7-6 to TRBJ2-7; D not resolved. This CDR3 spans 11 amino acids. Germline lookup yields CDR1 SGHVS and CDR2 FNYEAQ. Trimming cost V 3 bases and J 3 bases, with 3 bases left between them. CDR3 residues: CASSFSYEQYF. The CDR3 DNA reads TGTGCCAGCAGCTTTAGCTACGAGCAGTACTTC. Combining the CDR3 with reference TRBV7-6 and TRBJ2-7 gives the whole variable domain GAGVSQSPRYKVTKRGQDVALRCDPISGHVSLYWYRQALGQGPEFLTYFNYEAQQDKSGLPNDRFSAERPEGSISTLTIQRTEQRDSAMYRCASSFSYEQYFGPGTRLTVT.

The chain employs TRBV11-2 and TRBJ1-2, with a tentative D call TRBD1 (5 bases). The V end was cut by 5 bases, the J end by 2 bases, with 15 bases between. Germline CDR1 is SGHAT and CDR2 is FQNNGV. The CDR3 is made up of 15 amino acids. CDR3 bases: TGTGCCAGCAGCACCCCTGGGCAGGGCAACTATGGCTACACCTTC. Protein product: CASSTPGQGNYGYTF.

For the CDR3, the DNA is TGTGCCAGCAGCTTCTCATCTCAAGCACCTGAAGCTTTCTTT. Translating it yields CASSFSSQAPEAFF. The V call is TRBV5-4, the J call TRBJ1-1; D call uncertain. The germline gives CDR1 SGHNT, CDR2 YYREEE (reference sequence). This CDR3 spans 14 amino acids. The V gene lost 2 bases and the J gene lost 6 bases, with 14 bases spanning the gap.

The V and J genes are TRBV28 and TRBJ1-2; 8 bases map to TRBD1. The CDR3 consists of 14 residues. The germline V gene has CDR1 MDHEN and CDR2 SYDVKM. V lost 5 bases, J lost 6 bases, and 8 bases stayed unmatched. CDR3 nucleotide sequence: TGTGCCAGCAGTCTCGACAGGGGCTCGGATGGCTACACCTTC. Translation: CASSLDRGSDGYTF.

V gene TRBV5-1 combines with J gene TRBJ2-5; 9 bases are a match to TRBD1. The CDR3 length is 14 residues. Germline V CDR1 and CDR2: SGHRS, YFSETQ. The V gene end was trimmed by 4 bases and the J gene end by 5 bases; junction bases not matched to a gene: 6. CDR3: CASSPDRGGETQYF. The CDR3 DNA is TGCGCCAGCAGCCCGGACAGGGGCGGCGAGACCCAGTACTTC. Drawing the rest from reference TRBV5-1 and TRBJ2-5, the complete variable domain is KAGVTQTPRYLIKTRGQQVTLSCSPISGHRSVSWYQQTPGQGLQFLFEYFSETQRNKGNFPGRFSGRQFSNSRSEMNVSTLELGDSALYLCASSPDRGGETQYFGPGTRLLVL.

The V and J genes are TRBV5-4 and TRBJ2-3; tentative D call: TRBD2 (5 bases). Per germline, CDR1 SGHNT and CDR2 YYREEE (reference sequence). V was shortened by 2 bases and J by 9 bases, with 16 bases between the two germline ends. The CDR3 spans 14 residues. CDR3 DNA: TGTGCCAGCAGCTTTCGCCTAGCAGAGCCCACGCAGTATTTT. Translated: CASSFRLAEPTQYF.

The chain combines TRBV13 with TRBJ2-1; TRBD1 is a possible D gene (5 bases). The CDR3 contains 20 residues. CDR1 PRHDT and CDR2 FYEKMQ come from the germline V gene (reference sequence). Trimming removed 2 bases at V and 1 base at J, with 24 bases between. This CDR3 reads CASSLSARGWIIQSYNEQFF. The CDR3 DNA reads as TGTGCCAGCAGCTTATCCGCTAGGGGTTGGATAATCCAGTCCTACAATGAGCAGTTCTTC.

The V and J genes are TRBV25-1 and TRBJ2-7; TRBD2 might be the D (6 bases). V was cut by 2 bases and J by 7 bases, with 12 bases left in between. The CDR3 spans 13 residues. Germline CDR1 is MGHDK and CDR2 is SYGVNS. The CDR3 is CASSELAPGEQYF. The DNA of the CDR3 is TGTGCCAGCAGTGAACTAGCGCCGGGGGAGCAGTACTTC.

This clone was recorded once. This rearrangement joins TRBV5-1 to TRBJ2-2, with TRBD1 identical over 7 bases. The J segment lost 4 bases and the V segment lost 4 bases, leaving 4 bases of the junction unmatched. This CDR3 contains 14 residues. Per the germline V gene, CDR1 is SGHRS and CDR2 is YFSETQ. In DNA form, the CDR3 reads TGCGCCAGCAGCGACTCAGGGGGCACCGGGGAGCTGTTTTTT. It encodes CASSDSGGTGELFF.

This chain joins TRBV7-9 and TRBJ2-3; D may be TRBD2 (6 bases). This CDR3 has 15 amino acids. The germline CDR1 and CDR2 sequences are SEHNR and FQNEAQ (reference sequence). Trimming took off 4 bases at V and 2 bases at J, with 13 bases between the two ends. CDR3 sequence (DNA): TGTGCCAGCAGCTCCGGGGGACTGCCCACAGATACGCAGTATTTT. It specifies CASSSGGLPTDTQYF.

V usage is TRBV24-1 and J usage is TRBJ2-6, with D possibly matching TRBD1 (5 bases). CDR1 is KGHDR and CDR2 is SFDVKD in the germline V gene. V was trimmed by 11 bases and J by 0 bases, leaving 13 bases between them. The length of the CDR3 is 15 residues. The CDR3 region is CAIGDSNSGANVLTF. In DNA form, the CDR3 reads TGTGCCATAGGAGACAGCAACTCTGGGGCCAACGTCCTGACTTTC.

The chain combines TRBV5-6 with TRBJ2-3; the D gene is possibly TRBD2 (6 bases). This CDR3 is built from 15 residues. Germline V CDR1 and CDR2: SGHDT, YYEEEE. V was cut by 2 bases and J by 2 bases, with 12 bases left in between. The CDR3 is CASSLTAGITDTQYF. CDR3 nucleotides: TGTGCCAGCAGCTTAACGGCGGGGATCACAGATACGCAGTATTTT. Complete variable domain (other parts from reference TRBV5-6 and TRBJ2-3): DAGVTQSPTHLIKTRGQQVTLRCSPKSGHDTVSWYQQALGQGPQFIFQYYEEEERQRGNFPDRFSGHQFPNYSSELNVNALLLGDSALYLCASSLTAGITDTQYFGPGTRLTVL.

The CDR3 region is CASSSGYRTEAFF. As DNA, the CDR3 is TGTGCCAGCAGCTCCGGGTACCGGACTGAAGCTTTCTTT. This chain joins TRBV11-3 and TRBJ1-1, with D unresolved. The V and J ends lost 4 bases and 5 bases respectively, with 11 bases between them. CDR1 is SGHNT, CDR2 YENEEA, per germline. This CDR3 comprises 13 residues.

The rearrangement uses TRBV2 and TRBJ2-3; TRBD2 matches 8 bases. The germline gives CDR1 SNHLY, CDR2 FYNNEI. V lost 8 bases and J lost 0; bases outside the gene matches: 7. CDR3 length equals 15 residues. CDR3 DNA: TGTGCCAGCCTTGATAGCGGGGTTAGCACAGATACGCAGTATTTT. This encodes CASLDSGVSTDTQYF.

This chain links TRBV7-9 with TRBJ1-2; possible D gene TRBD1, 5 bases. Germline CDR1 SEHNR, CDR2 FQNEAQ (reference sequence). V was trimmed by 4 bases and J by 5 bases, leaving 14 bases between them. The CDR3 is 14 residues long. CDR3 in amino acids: CASSSPGIIYGYTF. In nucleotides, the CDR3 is TGTGCCAGCAGCTCACCAGGGATAATTTATGGCTACACCTTC.

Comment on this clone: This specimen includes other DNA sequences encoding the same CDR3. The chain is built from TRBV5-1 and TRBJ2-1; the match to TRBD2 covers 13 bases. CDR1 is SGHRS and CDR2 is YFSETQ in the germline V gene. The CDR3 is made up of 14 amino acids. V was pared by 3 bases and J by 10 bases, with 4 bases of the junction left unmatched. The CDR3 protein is CASSSGLAGEEQFF. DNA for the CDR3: TGCGCCAGCAGCTCTGGACTAGCGGGGGAGGAGCAGTTCTTC.

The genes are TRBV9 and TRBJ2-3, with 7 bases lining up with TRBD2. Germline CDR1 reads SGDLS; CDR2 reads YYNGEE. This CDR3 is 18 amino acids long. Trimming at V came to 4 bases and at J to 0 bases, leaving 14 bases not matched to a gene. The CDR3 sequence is CASSQFTKLALSTDTQYF. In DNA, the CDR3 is TGTGCCAGCAGCCAATTCACTAAACTAGCGTTGAGCACAGATACGCAGTATTTT.